This TCR beta chain was sequenced in a study of OX40 agonist ivuxolimab in advanced cancers. TCRdb's copy holds only in-frame clones and misses some; the assay was immunoSEQ multiplex PCR. The sample has around 76,000 clones; about 85% are singletons. The germline V and J ends were trimmed by 6 bases and 5 bases, with 13 bases remaining between them. CDR1 MNHEY and CDR2 SVGAGI come from the germline V gene. This CDR3 has 13 amino acids. This TCR was recovered from an adult with an advanced solid tumor such as melanoma, head and neck, liver or kidney cancer. The sample in question was CD4+ or CD8+ T cells sorted from blood, obtained in a trial of the OX40 agonist ivuxolimab. The V call is TRBV6-5, the J call TRBJ2-5; no reliable D call. CDR3 region: CASRVPWSETQYF. CDR3 DNA: TGTGCCAGCAGAGTCCCCTGGTCGGAGACCCAGTACTTC.